Here is one T cell receptor beta chain with its context. Sample time point: blood 2 weeks post-SBRT. Treatment in this sample: 15 Gy SBRT to primary tumor, nephrectomy 4 weeks later. These data belong to a study of radiation and T cells in renal cell carcinoma. Measured with immunoSEQ multiplex PCR; TCRdb has only the in-frame clones, and not every one. This sample has about 130,000 clones; about four fifths occur once, and the top ten carry 4.5% to 7%. This CDR3 is 19 amino acids long. Germline CDR1 and CDR2: MGHRA and YSYEKL. The V gene end was trimmed by 3 bases and the J gene end by 2 bases; junction bases not matched to a gene: 10.

This receptor was identified in a man aged 45 to 65 with renal cell carcinoma. V gene TRBV4-1 combines with J gene TRBJ2-6; 10 nucleotides line up with TRBD1. The source was blood, collected from a patient whose treatment included radiotherapy and nephrectomy. CDR3 residues: CASSHDPGQGVPGANVLTF. Written as DNA, the CDR3 is TGCGCCAGCAGCCACGACCCAGGACAGGGGGTCCCTGGGGCCAACGTCCTGACTTTC.